A single sample is the source of the 30 T cell receptor beta chains below, sequenced in a study of beta chain features in type 1 diabetes. Study findings and constraints: Shortening that was moderate but significant affected the TCRB CDR3s of Type 1 diabetes patients in all four CD4+ subsets.

Every isolated RNA sample was fully reverse transcribed, so sequencing captured expressed TCRB transcripts. TCRdb's copy holds only in-frame clones and misses some; the assay was immunoSEQ multiplex PCR. This sample yields about 170,000 clones, of which 7% to 9% are seen a single time; under 0.55% belongs to the top ten. The antigens these receptors bind are not known. Sequenced sample: central memory CD4+ T cells from blood. The receptors stem from a young man with type 1 diabetes.

This clone was found many times. The rearrangement uses TRBV10-3 and TRBJ2-3; D unresolved. The ends were cut back, 5 bases at V and 1 base at J, with 10 bases in the middle. The CDR3 length is 14 residues. Germline V gene sequence: CDR1 ENHRY, CDR2 SYGVKD. The CDR3 loop is CAISPKAGTDTQYF. CDR3 bases: TGTGCCATCAGTCCTAAGGCGGGCACAGATACGCAGTATTTT.

This clone was seen a few times. The rearrangement uses TRBV30 and TRBJ2-2; D may be TRBD1 (6 bases). V was shortened by 3 bases and J by 6 bases, with 14 bases between the two germline ends. The germline CDR1 and CDR2 sequences are GTSNPN and SVGIG (reference sequence). The CDR3 loop spans 14 amino acids. The CDR3 loop is CAWRSQQGSGELFF. The DNA for the CDR3 is TGTGCCTGGAGATCGCAACAGGGTTCCGGGGAGCTGTTTTTT. Full variable domain (missing parts from reference TRBV30 and TRBJ2-2): SQTIHQWPATLVQPVGSPLSLECTVEGTSNPNLYWYRQAAGRGLQLLFYSVGIGQISSEVPQNLSASRPQDRQFILSSKKLLLSDSGFYLCAWRSQQGSGELFFGEGSRLTVL.

This clone was seen at least ten times. V gene TRBV7-6 combines with J gene TRBJ2-5; 8 nucleotides agree with TRBD1. CDR1 and CDR2 from the germline V gene are SGHVS and FNYEAQ. The CDR3 contains 16 residues. With 8 bases clipped from V and 1 base from J, the junction kept 12 bases outside the gene matches. The DNA for the CDR3 is TGTGCCAGCCCAACATACTGGGACAGGACCCAAGAGACCCAGTACTTC. Its protein product is CASPTYWDRTQETQYF.

The chain joins TRBV14 to TRBJ2-1, with 10 nucleotides matching TRBD1. The V gene's germline CDR1 is SGHDN and CDR2 FVKESK. The length of the CDR3 is 15 residues. Losses at the gene ends were 4 bases for V and 10 bases for J; bases not matched to a gene: 10. The CDR3 sequence: CASSLTGTGAGEQFF. CDR3 nucleotides: TGTGCCAGCAGCCTAACCGGGACAGGGGCGGGGGAGCAGTTCTTC.

J is TRBJ2-2 and V is TRBV19, with D possibly TRBD2 on 6 matching bases. CDR3 length equals 15 residues. The V gene lost 5 bases and the J gene lost 10 bases, with 20 bases spanning the gap. Germline V lookup: CDR1 LNHDA, CDR2 SQIVND (reference sequence). The DNA for the CDR3 is TGTGCCAGTAGTCGTCAGGGAGGTTTAGTCCAGGAGCTGTTTTTT. This encodes CASSRQGGLVQELFF.

This clone was observed a few times. V usage is TRBV28 and J usage is TRBJ2-1; 10 bases agree with TRBD2. V lost 6 bases and J lost 0; bases outside the gene matches: 2. CDR3 length equals 15 residues. Germline-derived CDR1 and CDR2 are MDHEN and SYDVKM. The chain's CDR3 is CASRAGGSSYNEQFF. The DNA of the CDR3 is TGTGCCAGCAGAGCGGGAGGGAGCTCCTACAATGAGCAGTTCTTC.

This clone was recorded a few times. V and J are TRBV9 and TRBJ2-5; D is undetermined. The V gene's germline CDR1 is SGDLS and CDR2 YYNGEE. The CDR3 consists of 11 residues. The V and J ends lost 4 bases and 2 bases respectively, with 3 bases between them. CDR3 sequence: CASSSQETQYF. The DNA for the CDR3 is TGTGCCAGCAGCTCTCAAGAGACCCAGTACTTC.

The J gene is TRBJ2-2, the V gene TRBV30, with D tentatively TRBD2 (6 bases). Germline values: CDR1 GTSNPN, CDR2 SVGIG (reference sequence). Trimming took 8 bases from V and 5 from J, leaving 21 bases between them. The CDR3 runs to 15 residues. The CDR3 coding sequence is TGTGCCCGTAGGTCGGAGGGCCGAGGAACCGGGGAGCTGTTTTTT. Translating gives CARRSEGRGTGELFF.

CDR3 sequence reads: CASSLAHSSYEQYF. In DNA, the CDR3 is TGTGCCAGCAGCTTAGCCCACAGCTCCTACGAGCAGTACTTC. The chain has TRBV11-2 and TRBJ2-7; D call uncertain. CDR3 size: 14 residues. V shed 1 base and J shed 0 bases, with 7 bases lying between them. Germline V gene data show CDR1 as SGHAT and CDR2 as FQNNGV. Looking up the rest from reference TRBV11-2 and TRBJ2-7 gives the full variable domain: EAGVAQSPRYKIIEKRQSVAFWCNPISGHATLYWYQQILGQGPKLLIQFQNNGVVDDSQLPKDRFSAERLKGVDSTLKIQPAKLEDSAVYLCASSLAHSSYEQYFGPGTRLTVT.

The V call is TRBV9, the J call TRBJ2-2; D gene uncertain. The germline CDR1 and CDR2 sequences are SGDLS and YYNGEE. CDR3 size: 14 residues. With 0 bases removed from V and 6 bases from J, the gap between germline ends came to 9 bases. The CDR3 sequence is CASSVDQRPGELFF. CDR3 DNA: TGTGCCAGCAGCGTAGACCAGCGTCCCGGGGAGCTGTTTTTT. The full variable domain, with the rest looked up from reference TRBV9 and TRBJ2-2, is DSGVTQTPKHLITATGQRVTLRCSPRSGDLSVYWYQQSLDQGLQFLIQYYNGEERAKGNILERFSAQQFPDLHSELNLSSLELGDSALYFCASSVDQRPGELFFGEGSRLTVL.

There are a few counts of this clone. An end of the junction differs from the germline gene, which may be a read error. The V call is TRBV5-4, the J call TRBJ1-2, with 7 bases lining up with TRBD1. The CDR3 is made up of 12 amino acids. CDR1 and CDR2 from the germline V gene are SGHNT and YYREEE (reference sequence). The CDR3 nucleotides are TGTGCCAGCAGCGTCGTCCCGGGACAGAGGGCCTTC. Protein product: CASSVVPGQRAF.

The chain carries TRBV5-6 and TRBJ1-5; TRBD1 matches 7 bases. V gave up 0 bases and J gave up 5 bases; unmatched junction bases: 8. CDR1 is SGHDT, CDR2 YYEEEE, per germline. CDR3 size: 16 residues. DNA of the CDR3: TGTGCCAGCAGCTTGGCGGGCAGGGGGTACGATCAGCCCCAGCATTTT. Translation: CASSLAGRGYDQPQHF.

This clone has just a few counts. The chain is built from TRBV5-1 and TRBJ2-7; TRBD2 matches at 15 bases. This CDR3 has 17 residues. The V gene end was trimmed by 4 bases and the J gene end by 4 bases; junction bases not matched to a gene: 9. In germline, CDR1 is SGHRS, CDR2 YFSETQ. Here the CDR3 DNA reads TGCGCCAGCAGCCTTCTCCCGGGACTAGCGGGAGGATACGAGCAGTACTTC. Protein product: CASSLLPGLAGGYEQYF.

The J gene is TRBJ2-7, the V gene TRBV10-2; 8 nucleotides agree with TRBD2. Trimming at V came to 6 bases and at J to 2 bases, leaving 24 bases not matched to a gene. CDR1 is WSHSY, CDR2 SAAADI, per germline. The CDR3 totals 20 residues. CDR3 DNA: TGCGCCAGCAGCCGACGTTTTCCCACTATAGGTACTAGCGGAACCTACGAGCAGTACTTC. Residues: CASSRRFPTIGTSGTYEQYF.

The chain carries TRBV5-4 and TRBJ2-3; TRBD2 aligns across 9 bases. The V gene end was trimmed by 1 base and the J gene end by 8 bases; junction bases not matched to a gene: 11. Germline V gene data show CDR1 as SGHNT and CDR2 as YYREEE (reference sequence). CDR3 length: 16 amino acids. The DNA of the CDR3 is TGTGCCAGCAGCTTGATTGGAGCGGGGGGCCCCGTTACGCAGTATTTT. This gives the protein CASSLIGAGGPVTQYF.

A few counts support this clone. Additional DNA sequences in this sample encode the identical CDR3. This chain uses TRBV18 with TRBJ1-1, with 9 bases matching TRBD1. With 3 bases clipped from V and 4 bases from J, the junction kept 3 bases outside the gene matches. Germline CDR1 and CDR2: KGHSH and LQKENI. The CDR3 sequence is 14 residues long. The CDR3 DNA is TGTGCCAGCTCACCGGCGGACAGGGGCACTGAAGCTTTCTTT. Its translation: CASSPADRGTEAFF.

The V call is TRBV6-5, the J call TRBJ1-1; D perhaps matches TRBD1 (5 bases). The CDR3 loop spans 14 amino acids. CDR1 is MNHEY, CDR2 SVGAGI, per germline. Trimming took off 6 bases at V and 1 base at J, with 12 bases between the two ends. This CDR3 is CASSANDRNTEAFF. The CDR3, as DNA: TGTGCCAGCAGCGCAAATGACAGGAACACTGAAGCTTTCTTT.

The V and J genes are TRBV5-4 and TRBJ1-1; D is perhaps TRBD1 (5 bases). CDR1 and CDR2 from the germline V gene are SGHNT and YYREEE (reference sequence). The CDR3 loop spans 12 amino acids. The V and J ends lost 7 bases and 9 bases respectively, with 16 bases between them. CDR3 sequence reads: CASGKDKLKAFF. The DNA of the CDR3 is TGTGCCAGCGGGAAGGACAAGTTGAAAGCTTTCTTT. The full variable domain, its missing parts supplied by reference TRBV5-4 and TRBJ1-1, is ETGVTQSPTHLIKTRGQQVTLRCSSQSGHNTVSWYQQALGQGPQFIFQYYREEENGRGNFPPRFSGLQFPNYSSELNVNALELDDSALYLCASGKDKLKAFFGQGTRLTVV.

This clone was seen more than once but under ten times. This rearrangement joins TRBV5-6 to TRBJ2-5; 7 nucleotides line up with TRBD2. The CDR3 runs to 13 residues. Looked up from germline, CDR1 is SGHDT and CDR2 is YYEEEE. The junction had 6 bases not matched to a gene; V was cut back by 5 bases and J by 5 bases. The CDR3 DNA sequence: TGTGCCAGCAGTTTAGCGGGTGTGGAGACCCAGTACTTC. Protein: CASSLAGVETQYF.

A few counts support this clone. The J gene is TRBJ2-3, the V gene TRBV6-1, with TRBD1 matching over 9 bases. The CDR3 loop spans 15 amino acids. The germline CDR1 and CDR2 sequences are MNHNS and SASEGT. J was trimmed by 4 bases and V by 4 bases; bases with no gene match: 6. The CDR3 DNA reads TGTGCCAGCAGTGCACAGGGGGCATATTCAGATACGCAGTATTTT. The encoded protein is CASSAQGAYSDTQYF.

This clone came up a few times. For the CDR3, the DNA is TGTGCCAGCAGTAAACAGGGTCATACGCAGTATTTT. It translates to CASSKQGHTQYF. The chain recombines TRBV27 with TRBJ2-3; a possible D gene is TRBD1 (6 bases). CDR3 length: 12 residues. Trimming shortened V by 5 bases and J by 7 bases, and 10 bases separated the two germline ends. CDR1 and CDR2 from the germline V gene are MNHEY and SMNVEV (reference sequence).

There are a few counts of this clone. V gene TRBV4-2 combines with J gene TRBJ2-2; a possible D gene is TRBD1 (5 bases). Germline assignment: CDR1 LGHNA and CDR2 YNFKEQ. This CDR3 spans 13 amino acids. V shed 5 bases and J shed 9 bases, with 13 bases lying between them. CDR3 in amino acids: CASSLDLGRELFF. In nucleotides, the CDR3 is TGTGCCAGCAGCTTGGATCTGGGGCGGGAGCTGTTTTTT.

This clone was detected only a few times. The rearrangement joins TRBV4-3 to TRBJ1-5; D call uncertain. Germline values: CDR1 LGHNA, CDR2 YSLEER. The CDR3 is made up of 15 amino acids. With 0 bases removed from V and 6 bases from J, the gap between germline ends came to 12 bases. The CDR3 is CASSQDWRATQPQHF. CDR3 DNA sequence: TGCGCCAGCAGCCAAGATTGGAGGGCTACTCAGCCCCAGCATTTT.

The chain carries TRBV11-2 and TRBJ2-1, with unresolved D. V gave up 2 bases and J gave up 6 bases, with 5 bases separating them. There are 12 residues in the CDR3. Per the germline V gene, CDR1 is SGHAT and CDR2 is FQNNGV. The CDR3 sequence is CASSLWANEQFF. CDR3 in DNA: TGTGCCAGCAGCTTATGGGCCAATGAGCAGTTCTTC. Supplemented by reference TRBV11-2 and TRBJ2-1, the full variable domain reads EAGVAQSPRYKIIEKRQSVAFWCNPISGHATLYWYQQILGQGPKLLIQFQNNGVVDDSQLPKDRFSAERLKGVDSTLKIQPAKLEDSAVYLCASSLWANEQFFGPGTRLTVL.

This clone has only a few counts. The chain has TRBV18 and TRBJ2-3; 9 bases line up with TRBD2. From germline, CDR1 is KGHSH and CDR2 LQKENI. The trim removed 2 bases at V and 4 bases at J, leaving 7 bases unmatched. This CDR3 is 16 amino acids long. The CDR3 nucleotides read TGTGCCAGCTCACCAGTAGGGGCGGGGGGGCCAGATACGCAGTATTTT. Encoded protein: CASSPVGAGGPDTQYF.

This clone was seen more than once but under ten times. The V gene is TRBV7-2, the J gene TRBJ2-3; 8 bases agree with TRBD2. Germline trimming cut 7 bases from V and 4 bases from J; bases unmatched to any gene: 7. The CDR3 runs 14 residues. CDR1 SGHTA and CDR2 FQGNSA come from the germline V gene. CDR3 in DNA: TGTGCCAGCAAACAACCGGGAGGGGCAGATACGCAGTATTTT. Encoded protein: CASKQPGGADTQYF.

There are a few counts of this clone. The J gene is TRBJ2-4, the V gene TRBV7-2; 11 nucleotides agree with TRBD2. CDR3 length equals 14 residues. Germline trimming cut 5 bases from V and 9 bases from J; bases unmatched to any gene: 6. Germline-derived CDR1 and CDR2 are SGHTA and FQGNSA. The CDR3 loop is CASSPTSGIPIQYF. The CDR3 DNA reads TGTGCCAGCAGCCCGACTAGCGGGATTCCCATTCAGTACTTC.

In its sample, this clone was seen a few times. The chain couples TRBV19 to TRBJ2-1, with 7 positions matching TRBD2. After removal of 6 bases from V and 4 bases from J, the junction contained 9 bases not matched to a gene. This CDR3 contains 15 residues. CDR1 is LNHDA and CDR2 is SQIVND in the germline V gene (reference sequence). For the CDR3, the DNA is TGTGCCAGTAGCCTAAGCGGGGTCCTATACAATGAGCAGTTCTTC. Amino acid sequence: CASSLSGVLYNEQFF.

In this sample, this clone turned up a few times. The chain joins TRBV9 to TRBJ2-2, with TRBD1 matching over 8 bases. V gave up 3 bases and J gave up 1 base; unmatched junction bases: 5. This CDR3 spans 16 amino acids. Germline-derived CDR1 and CDR2 are SGDLS and YYNGEE. CDR3 DNA: TGTGCCAGCAGCGCCCAGGGGGCCTTGAACACCGGGGAGCTGTTTTTT. Residues: CASSAQGALNTGELFF.

This clone was seen more than once but under ten times. The gene calls are TRBV4-3 and TRBJ1-2; D gene unclear. Germline values: CDR1 LGHNA, CDR2 YSLEER. This CDR3 is built from 15 residues. Trimming removed 0 bases at V and 4 bases at J, with 12 bases between. The CDR3 bases are TGCGCCAGCAGCCAAGATTACGTGGCCCTCTATGGCTACACCTTC. It encodes CASSQDYVALYGYTF.